This TCR beta chain originates from a study of lymphopenia after photon versus proton radiotherapy. To note about this clone: Its target is unknown.

Whole-study findings and limits: In patients who died, overall survival fell as post-nadir TCR diversity dropped more. Oligoclonal CD8+ Temra expansion after nadir drove photon patients' diversity drop.

Germline CDR1 is SGHRS and CDR2 is YFSETQ. This CDR3 has 11 amino acids. V lost 4 bases and J 0 bases, leaving 2 bases between the germline ends. Only in-frame clones appear in the TCRdb table, and some are missing; sequencing was by immunoSEQ multiplex PCR. The sample holds 150,000 to 200,000 clones; 88% are singletons and the top ten take roughly 4.7%. The material was peripheral blood, obtained from a patient treated with photon-based radiotherapy. The receptor was isolated from a man aged 50-60 years with gastric cancer. This chain uses TRBV5-1 with TRBJ2-7; D call uncertain. The CDR3 DNA reads TGCGCCAGCAGCATCTCCTACGAGCAGTACTTC. Amino acids: CASSISYEQYF.